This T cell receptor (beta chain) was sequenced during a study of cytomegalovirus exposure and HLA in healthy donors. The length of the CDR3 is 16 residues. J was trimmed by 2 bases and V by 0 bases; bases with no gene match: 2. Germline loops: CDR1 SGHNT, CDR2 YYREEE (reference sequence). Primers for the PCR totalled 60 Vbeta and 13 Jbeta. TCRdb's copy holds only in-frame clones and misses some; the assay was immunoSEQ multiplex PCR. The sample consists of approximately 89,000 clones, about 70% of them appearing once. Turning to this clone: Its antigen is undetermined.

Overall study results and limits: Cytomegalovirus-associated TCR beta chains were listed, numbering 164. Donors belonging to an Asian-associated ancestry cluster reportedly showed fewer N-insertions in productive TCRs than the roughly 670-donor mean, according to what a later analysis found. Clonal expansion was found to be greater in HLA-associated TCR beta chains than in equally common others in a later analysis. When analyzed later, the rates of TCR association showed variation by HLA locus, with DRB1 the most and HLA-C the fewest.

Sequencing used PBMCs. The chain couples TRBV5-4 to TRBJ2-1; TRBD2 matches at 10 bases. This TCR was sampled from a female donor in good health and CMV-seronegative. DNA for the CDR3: TGTGCCAGCAGCTTGGACCTAGCGGGAGCCTACAATGAGCAGTTCTTC. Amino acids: CASSLDLAGAYNEQFF.